This TCR beta chain was documented in a study of blood T cells in healthy people across ages. Study results and limitations: Long-lived donors exceeded aged donors in naive CD4+ cells and diversity.

This clonotype was recorded a few times. Antigen specificity is unknown. Together with a sample-barcoded 5' primer, a J-beta primer mix was included in a second PCR lasting roughly 7 to 11 cycles. Using its own MiXCR run on the 5' RACE reads, TCRdb lists one record per CDR3 protein. The top ten hold 20% to 30% of the sample, which has 790,000 or so distinct CDR3 sequences, around 50% seen once. CDR1 is SGHTA and CDR2 is FQGNSA in the germline V gene. The CDR3 totals 14 residues. V shed 3 bases, J shed 5 bases, and the junction held 5 bases outside the gene matches. Donation came from healthy Caucasian individuals in Russia who were aged 6 to 90. Extracted total RNA amounted to at least 5.5 micrograms for each sample.

The sample was blood. This rearrangement joins TRBV7-2 to TRBJ2-5, with TRBD1 identical over 8 bases. This receptor was obtained from a man aged 35 to 55 in good health. CDR3 coding DNA: TGTGCCAGCAGCTTCGACAGGGGTGGTGAGACCCAGTACTTC. Protein sequence: CASSFDRGGETQYF.